This passage covers 14 T cell receptor beta chains from one sample sequenced in a study of a mutant IDH1 vaccine in newly diagnosed glioma. Sample time point: week 23, last vaccination. Doses comprised 300 ug of mutant IDH1 20-mer peptide each, plus topical imiquimod. These receptors' antigens are unknown. Sequencing used immunoSEQ multiplex PCR; TCRdb keeps in-frame clones, though not all of them. Seen here are 25,000 to 35,000 clones, around 89% observed once, and the top ten hold less than 3%. Sequencing was performed on PBMCs, taken from a glioma patient whose treatment included an IDH1 peptide vaccine. These receptors came from a man aged 40-49 years with glioma.

The genes are TRBV7-6 and TRBJ2-1; 12 bases are a match to TRBD2. J was trimmed by 6 bases and V by 4 bases; bases with no gene match: 4. The germline V gene encodes CDR1 SGHVS and CDR2 FNYEAQ. The CDR3 covers 15 residues. CDR3 in amino acids: CASSSPTSGSNEQFF. Here the CDR3 DNA reads TGTGCCAGCAGCTCCCCGACTAGCGGGAGCAATGAGCAGTTCTTC.

This clone came up once. This chain uses TRBV2 with TRBJ2-7; D tentatively fits TRBD1 or TRBD2 (5 bases each). V lost 4 bases to trimming and J lost 9 bases, with 22 bases between them. This CDR3 comprises 15 residues. The V gene's germline CDR1 is SNHLY and CDR2 FYNNEI. The CDR3 loop reads CASSVEAVPGPGQYF. For the CDR3, the DNA is TGTGCCAGCAGTGTCGAGGCGGTTCCGGGACCGGGGCAGTACTTC.

The chain employs TRBV2 and TRBJ2-3; TRBD2 agrees at 9 bases. J was trimmed by 5 bases and V by 5 bases; bases with no gene match: 8. This CDR3 comprises 15 residues. Germline CDR1 SNHLY, CDR2 FYNNEI. CDR3 coding DNA: TGTGCCAGCAGTTCCAGCGGGGGGCGGAGAGATACGCAGTATTTT. Translating gives CASSSSGGRRDTQYF.

The chain combines TRBV7-8 with TRBJ1-2; no clear D. Trimming took 0 bases from V and 4 from J, leaving 12 bases between them. Germline V lookup: CDR1 SGHVS, CDR2 FQNEAQ. The CDR3 has 15 residues. This CDR3 reads CASSLATRVSYGYTF. CDR3 in DNA: TGTGCCAGCAGCTTAGCGACAAGGGTGAGCTATGGCTACACCTTC.

This clone was observed once. V and J are TRBV19 and TRBJ1-5, with 10 positions matching TRBD1. CDR1 LNHDA and CDR2 SQIVND come from the germline V gene (reference sequence). After removal of 4 bases from V and 0 bases from J, the junction contained 6 bases not matched to a gene. This CDR3 comprises 17 residues. The CDR3 bases are TGTGCCAGTAGTACCCGGACAGGGGGGAATAGCAATCAGCCCCAGCATTTT. The encoded protein is CASSTRTGGNSNQPQHF.

CDR3 residues: CASSDSKTSGVTDTQYF. The DNA of the CDR3 is TGTGCCAGCAGTGACTCCAAGACTAGCGGGGTCACAGATACGCAGTATTTT. The chain combines TRBV6-4 with TRBJ2-3; TRBD2 aligns across 11 bases. Trimming at V came to 0 bases and at J to 2 bases, leaving 4 bases not matched to a gene. The CDR3 contains 17 residues. Germline CDR1 and CDR2: MRHNA and SNTAGT.

The gene calls are TRBV4-1 and TRBJ2-5; the D is unclear. Trimming removed 2 bases from V and 2 bases from J, with 6 bases in between. The CDR3 contains 13 residues. Germline V gives CDR1 MGHRA, CDR2 YSYEKL. CDR3 region: CASSQTKQETQYF. As DNA, the CDR3 is TGCGCCAGCAGCCAAACAAAACAAGAGACCCAGTACTTC.

The chain couples TRBV4-1 to TRBJ1-5; D possibly corresponds to TRBD1 (5 bases). The germline V and J ends were trimmed by 0 bases and 8 bases, with 14 bases remaining between them. The CDR3 is 15 amino acids. Germline V gene sequence: CDR1 MGHRA, CDR2 YSYEKL. The CDR3 is CASSQDPPGMKPQHF. The CDR3 bases are TGCGCCAGCAGCCAAGATCCCCCAGGGATGAAGCCCCAGCATTTT.

V usage is TRBV7-9 and J usage is TRBJ1-6, with unresolved D. Germline V CDR1 and CDR2: SEHNR, FQNEAQ (reference sequence). The V and J ends lost 5 bases and 14 bases respectively, with 13 bases between them. This CDR3 has 12 residues. CDR3 DNA: TGTGCCAGCAGCCCGGGCGCCCTCACCCTCCACTTT. The encoded protein is CASSPGALTLHF.

This clone occurred once. The chain employs TRBV18 and TRBJ2-7, with 7 bases lining up with TRBD1. Germline V CDR1 and CDR2: KGHSH, LQKENI. V gave up 5 bases and J gave up 4 bases; unmatched junction bases: 8. The CDR3 sequence is 14 residues long. The CDR3 here is CASSETGNYYEQYV. The CDR3 coding sequence is TGTGCCAGCTCAGAGACAGGGAATTATTACGAGCAGTACGTC.

This rearrangement joins TRBV10-3 to TRBJ2-6, with D tentatively TRBD1 or TRBD2 (5 bases each). CDR1 and CDR2 (germline): ENHRY, SYGVKD. The CDR3 is 14 amino acids. Trimming removed 10 bases from V and 1 base from J, with 11 bases in between. The CDR3, as DNA: TGTGCCAGTGGGACGGGTTCTGGGGCCAACGTCCTGACTTTC. Its translation is CASGTGSGANVLTF.

In this sample, this clone turned up a few times. CDR3 residues: CASSFGSSRNTDTQYF. The CDR3 DNA follows: TGTGCCAGCAGCTTCGGCTCTAGCCGTAACACAGATACGCAGTATTTT. The chain links TRBV5-4 to TRBJ2-3, with TRBD2 as a possible D gene (5 bases). This CDR3 contains 16 residues. Germline CDR1 reads SGHNT; CDR2 reads YYREEE (reference sequence). Trimming left V 2 bases short and J 2 bases short, with 15 bases between.

The chain joins TRBV5-5 to TRBJ1-1; TRBD1 matches at 7 bases. The CDR3 covers 16 residues. Trimming at V came to 3 bases and at J to 0 bases, leaving 8 bases not matched to a gene. In germline, CDR1 is SGHKS, CDR2 YYEKEE (reference sequence). The CDR3 sequence: CASSYGQDSMNTEAFF. The CDR3 DNA reads TGTGCCAGCAGCTACGGACAGGACAGCATGAACACTGAAGCTTTCTTT.

The CDR3 nucleotides read TGTGCCAGCAGTTCAGGAAACGTTGAAGGGGAAAAACTGTTTTTT. Its protein is CASSSGNVEGEKLFF. The J gene is TRBJ1-4, the V gene TRBV28; D remains ambiguous. The CDR3 contains 15 residues. Looked up from germline, CDR1 is MDHEN and CDR2 is SYDVKM. The ends were cut back, 4 bases at V and 8 bases at J, with 17 bases in the middle.